This T cell receptor (beta chain) was retrieved from a study of Ad26.COV2.S vaccination and SARS-CoV-2 variants. In the study overall: Recipients of Ad26.COV2.S got it intramuscularly, once or twice 56 days apart. Broader study findings: The placebo group had lower spike-specific TCR breadth than the vaccine recipients did. Following vaccination, spike-specific CD8+ and CD4+ T cell responses reportedly exhibited substantial breadth.

Some clones are missing from TCRdb's copy, which holds only in-frame ones; the method was immunoSEQ multiplex PCR. The sample consists of roughly 390,000 clones, 80% to 90% of them appearing once. This CDR3 is 14 amino acids long. V lost 1 base and J lost 8, with 12 bases in between. CDR1 and CDR2 from the germline V gene are SGHDT and YYEEEE. Of note for this clone: Its specificity is not known.

Indicated treatment: around 19 received Ad26.COV2.S at low or high dose, single or two shots; 5 received placebo; per-sample allocation not given. Sampling happened 63 days after the first vaccine or placebo injection. V is TRBV5-6 and J is TRBJ1-4; D is possibly TRBD1 (6 bases). The sample was peripheral blood, taken in a trial of Ad26.COV2.S vaccine versus placebo. The source of this sequence is a person aged 18-60 years who received the Ad26.COV2.S COVID-19 vaccine or a placebo. The CDR3: CASSLRGRREKLFF. CDR3 DNA: TGTGCCAGCAGCTTGCGGGGGCGTAGGGAAAAACTGTTTTTT.